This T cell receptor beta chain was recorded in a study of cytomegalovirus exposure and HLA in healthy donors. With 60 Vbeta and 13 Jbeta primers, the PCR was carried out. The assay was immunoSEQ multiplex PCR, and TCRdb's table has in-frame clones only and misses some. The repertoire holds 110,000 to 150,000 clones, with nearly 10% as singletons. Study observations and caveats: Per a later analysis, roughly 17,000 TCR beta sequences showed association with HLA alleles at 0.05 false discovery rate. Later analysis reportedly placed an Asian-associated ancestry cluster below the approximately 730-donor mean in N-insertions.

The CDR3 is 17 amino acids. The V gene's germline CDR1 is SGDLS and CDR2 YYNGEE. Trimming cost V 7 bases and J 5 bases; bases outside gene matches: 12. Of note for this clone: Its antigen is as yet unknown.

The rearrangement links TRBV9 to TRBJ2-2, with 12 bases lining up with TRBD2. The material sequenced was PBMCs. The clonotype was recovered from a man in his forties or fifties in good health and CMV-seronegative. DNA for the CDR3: TGTGCCAGCTCCAAACCGGGACTAGCGGGCAGTACCGGGGAGCTGTTTTTT. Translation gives CASSKPGLAGSTGELFF. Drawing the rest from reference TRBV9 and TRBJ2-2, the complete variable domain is DSGVTQTPKHLITATGQRVTLRCSPRSGDLSVYWYQQSLDQGLQFLIQYYNGEERAKGNILERFSAQQFPDLHSELNLSSLELGDSALYFCASSKPGLAGSTGELFFGEGSRLTVL.